The clone carrying this T cell receptor (beta chain) has only a few counts. Its antigen remains unknown. The authors reverse transcribed all of the isolated RNA, so sequencing captured expressed TCRB transcripts. Clones were read by immunoSEQ multiplex PCR, and TCRdb kept only the in-frame ones, dropping some. The profile shows around 240,000 clones, 16% of them singletons. This specimen belongs to a study of beta chain features in type 1 diabetes. About the research overall: The study examined about 110,000,000 sorted cells across all samples.

The CDR3 is 15 amino acids. V was pared by 1 base and J by 7 bases, with 13 bases between. CDR1 and CDR2 (germline): LGHNT, FRNRAP. Study-wide results and limits: A moderate, significant TCRB CDR3 shortening appeared in type 1 diabetes across four CD4+ subsets.

The sequence was collected from a young man with type 1 diabetes. The chain links TRBV12-5 to TRBJ2-2; D possibly corresponds to TRBD2 (6 bases). Sequencing used naive CD4+ T cells from blood. This chain's CDR3 is CASGLGLDESGELFF. In DNA form, the CDR3 reads TGTGCTAGTGGTTTGGGACTAGACGAGAGCGGGGAGCTGTTTTTT.